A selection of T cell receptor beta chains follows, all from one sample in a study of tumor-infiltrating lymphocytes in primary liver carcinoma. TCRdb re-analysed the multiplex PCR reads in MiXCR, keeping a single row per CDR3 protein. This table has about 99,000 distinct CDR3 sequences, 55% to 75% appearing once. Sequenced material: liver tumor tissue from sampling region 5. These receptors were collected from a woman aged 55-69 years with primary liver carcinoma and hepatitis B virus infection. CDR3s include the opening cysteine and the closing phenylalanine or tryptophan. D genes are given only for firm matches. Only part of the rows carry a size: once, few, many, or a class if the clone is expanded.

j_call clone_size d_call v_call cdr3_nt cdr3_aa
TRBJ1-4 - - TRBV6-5 TGTGCCAGCAGTTCTGCCGAACAGTCCTCCCTAGAAAAACTGTTTTTT CASSSAEQSSLEKLFF
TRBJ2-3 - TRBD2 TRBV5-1 TGCGCCAGCGGATCTAGCGGGAGTGGTACAGATACGCAGTATTTT CASGSSGSGTDTQYF
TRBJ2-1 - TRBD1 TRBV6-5 TGTGCCAGTAGTTCACAGGGACAGTTATACAATGAGCAGTTCTTC CASSSQGQLYNEQFF
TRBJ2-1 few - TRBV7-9 TGTGCCAGCAGCTTAAAGGGCACAGGAGGCCATGAGCAGTTCTTC CASSLKGTGGHEQFF
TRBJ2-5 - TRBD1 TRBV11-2 TGTGCCAGCAGATGGACAGGGGACGCGGTGACCCAGTACTTC CASRWTGDAVTQYF
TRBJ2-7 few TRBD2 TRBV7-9 TGTGCCAGCAGCTTAGCCCAGCGGGAGGACTCCTACGAGCAGTACTTC CASSLAQREDSYEQYF
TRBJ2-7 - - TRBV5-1 TGCGCCAGCAGCCGGGGACACATAATTAGCTCCTACGAACAGTACTTC CASSRGHIISSYEQYF
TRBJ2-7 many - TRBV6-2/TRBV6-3 TGTGCCAGCAGTTACTCGGAGGGGGCAGTGGCCGAGCAGTACTTC CASSYSEGAVAEQYF
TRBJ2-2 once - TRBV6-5 TGTGCCAGAAGAACAGGGACGACCGGGGAGCTGTTTTTT CARRTGTTGELFF
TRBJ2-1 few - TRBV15 TGTGCCACCAGCAGACGGAGACAGTCCGGGTCCTACAATGAGCAGTTCTTC CATSRRRQSGSYNEQFF
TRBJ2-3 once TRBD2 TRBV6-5 TGTGTCAGCAGTTACCAGCCTGGACCAGCGGGAGCCGTAGATACGCAGTATTTT CVSSYQPGPAGAVDTQYF
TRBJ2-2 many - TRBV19 TGTGCCAGTAGTATACCCTCACGGGTGGGATACACCGGGGAGCTGTTTTTT CASSIPSRVGYTGELFF
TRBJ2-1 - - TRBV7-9 TGTGCCAGCAGCGCCCAGGACAGTCTTAGTGAGCAGTTCTTC CASSAQDSLSEQFF
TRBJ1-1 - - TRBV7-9 TGTCCCAGCAGCTTTATCCAGGGAGCTGAAGCTTTCTTT CPSSFIQGAEAFF
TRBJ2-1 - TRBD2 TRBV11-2 TGTGTCAGCAGCACGACTAGCGAGAGAAGTAATGAGCAGTTCTTC CVSSTTSERSNEQFF
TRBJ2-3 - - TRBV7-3 TGTGCCAGCAGTTTGTCCAAATCAGATACGCAGTATTTT CASSLSKSDTQYF
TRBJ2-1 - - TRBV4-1 TGCGCCAGCAGCCAAGATGTAGGGCGGGAATCCGATGATCAGTTCTTC CASSQDVGRESDDQFF
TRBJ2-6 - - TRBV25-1 TGTGCCAGCAGCGACGACCTACTTGGGGCCAACGTCCTGACTTTC CASSDDLLGANVLTF
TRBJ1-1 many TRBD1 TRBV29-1 TGCAGCGTTGAGGGGACAGGGGGGGGTGAAGCTTTCTTT CSVEGTGGGEAFF
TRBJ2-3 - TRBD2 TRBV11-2 TGTGCCAGTAGCTCAGTGGGACTAGCGACTAGTACAGATACGCAGTATTTT CASSSVGLATSTDTQYF
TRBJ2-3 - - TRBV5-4 TGTGCCATCAGCCTGAGCAGGAGGGGTGGGACAGATACGCAATATTTT CAISLSRRGGTDTQYF
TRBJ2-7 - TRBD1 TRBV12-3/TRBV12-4 TGCGCCAGCAGTCCCGGACAGGATACCTACGAGCAGTACTTC CASSPGQDTYEQYF
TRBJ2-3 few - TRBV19 TGTGCCAGTAGTAGGGACTCCCTGGATACGCAGTATTTT CASSRDSLDTQYF
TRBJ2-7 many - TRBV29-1 TGCAGCGTTGAGGGGGACGACAGAACTGCCTACGAGCAGTACTTC CSVEGDDRTAYEQYF
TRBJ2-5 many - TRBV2 TGTGCCAGCAGGCCCGGGACGTATATCGAGACCCAGTACTTC CASRPGTYIETQYF
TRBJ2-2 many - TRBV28 TGTGCCAGCAGTTTATCTTTTTACAGGGTGGAAGACACCGGGGAGCTGTTTTTT CASSLSFYRVEDTGELFF
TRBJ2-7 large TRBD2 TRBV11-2 TGTGCCAGCAGCTACGGCGGGAGGACCTCGGGAAGCGAGCAGTACTTC CASSYGGRTSGSEQYF
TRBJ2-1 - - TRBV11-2 TGTACCAGCAGCTTTGGGCGTATTTCCAATGAGCAGTTCTTC CTSSFGRISNEQFF
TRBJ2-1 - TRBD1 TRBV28 TGTGCCAGCAGTTCATACCAGGGGGCTTCTTACAATGAGCAGTTCTTC CASSSYQGASYNEQFF
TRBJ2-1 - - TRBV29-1 TGCAGCGTCGACATGGAATGTAGGGGAAATGAGCAGTTCTTC CSVDMECRGNEQFF
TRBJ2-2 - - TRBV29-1 TGCAGCGCGGCGGAGAGGGCGAACAGCGGGGAGCTGTTTTTT CSAAERANSGELFF
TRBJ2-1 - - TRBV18 TGTGCCAGCTGGCCGACAGGTTACAGTGAGCAGTTCTTC CASWPTGYSEQFF
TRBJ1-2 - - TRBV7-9 TGTGTCAGCAGCCCAGTGACGGATGGCTACACCTTC CVSSPVTDGYTF
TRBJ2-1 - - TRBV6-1 TGTGTCAGCAGTGATTACATCAGCTTGCCACAGTTCTTC CVSSDYISLPQFF
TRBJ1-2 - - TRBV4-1 TGCGCCAGCAGCCAGTTGCGGTTGGTCCTAGTCGTGTGGAGCTACGCCTTC CASSQLRLVLVVWSYAF
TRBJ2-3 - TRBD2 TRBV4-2 TGTGCCAGCAGCCAAGTGGGACTAGCAGGAGTAGCAGATACGCAATATTTT CASSQVGLAGVADTQYF
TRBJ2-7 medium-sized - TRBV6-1 TGTGCCAGCAGTGACCCAGGTGGTAGCTCCTACGAGCAGTACTTC CASSDPGGSSYEQYF
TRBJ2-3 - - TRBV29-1 TGCAGCGTTCCATCAAGAGGCGGGTCCCCCACAGATATGCAGTATTTT CSVPSRGGSPTDMQYF
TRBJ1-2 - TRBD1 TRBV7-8 TGTTCCAGCAGCTTAGAAGACAGGGTTCGTGGCTACGCCTTC CSSSLEDRVRGYAF
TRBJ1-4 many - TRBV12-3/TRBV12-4 TGTGCCAGCAGTCCCCGGAAGGGGTCTACTGAAAAACTGTTTTTT CASSPRKGSTEKLFF
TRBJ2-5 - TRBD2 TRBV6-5 TGTGCCAGCAGTTACTCGTCTGCGGGGGGAGAGACCCAGTACTTC CASSYSSAGGETQYF
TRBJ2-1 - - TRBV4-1 TGCGCAAGCAGCCAAGTGTGTAGTTCGATTGAGCAGTTCTTC CASSQVCSSIEQFF
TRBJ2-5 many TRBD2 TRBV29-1 TGCAGCGCGGGACTAGCGGGAGGTGGGCCGCAAGAGACCCAGTACTTC CSAGLAGGGPQETQYF
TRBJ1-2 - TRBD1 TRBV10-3 TGTGCCATCAGTGAGTCGGGGACAGGATCTAACTATGGCTATGCCTTC CAISESGTGSNYGYAF
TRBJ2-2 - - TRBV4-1 TGCGACAGCAGCCAAGACCCCAACACCGGAGAGCTGTTTTTT CDSSQDPNTGELFF
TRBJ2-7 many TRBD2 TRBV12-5 TGTGCTAGTGGTTTGGCCACACCCGGGACTAGCTGTTCCGAGCAGTACTTC CASGLATPGTSCSEQYF
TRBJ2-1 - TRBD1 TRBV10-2 TGCGCCAGCACTGAGCAAGAGAGGGGGCTTAATGAGCAGCTCTTC CASTEQERGLNEQLF
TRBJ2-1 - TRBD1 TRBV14 TGTGCCAGCAACCTTCTCAGGGGGTTAACAGGCAATGAGCAGTTCTTC CASNLLRGLTGNEQFF
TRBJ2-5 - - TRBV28 TGTGCCAGCAGTTTGGTGGAGGGGAGAGAGACCCAGTACTTC CASSLVEGRETQYF
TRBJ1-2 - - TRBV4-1 TGCGCCAGCAACCAAGATTGGAGGGGGACCAACTATGGCTACACCTTC CASNQDWRGTNYGYTF
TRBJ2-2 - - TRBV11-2 TGTGCCGGCAGCTTAAGGGGGACAGGGGAGCTGTTTTTT CAGSLRGTGELFF
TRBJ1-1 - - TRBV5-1 TGCGCCAACAGCTTGGGACGAGGAGACAGTGGGGATAACACTGAAGCTTTCTTT CANSLGRGDSGDNTEAFF
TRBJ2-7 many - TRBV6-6 TGTGCCAGCAGCGAGCGACTCCAGTTCGAGCAGTACTTC CASSERLQFEQYF
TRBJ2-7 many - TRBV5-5 TGTGCCAGCAGCTTGCTAGGGGGCTCCTACGAGCAGTACTTC CASSLLGGSYEQYF
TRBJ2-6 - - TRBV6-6 TGTGCCAGCAGTACGCAGAGTGCCGGGGCCAACGTCCTGACTTTC CASSTQSAGANVLTF